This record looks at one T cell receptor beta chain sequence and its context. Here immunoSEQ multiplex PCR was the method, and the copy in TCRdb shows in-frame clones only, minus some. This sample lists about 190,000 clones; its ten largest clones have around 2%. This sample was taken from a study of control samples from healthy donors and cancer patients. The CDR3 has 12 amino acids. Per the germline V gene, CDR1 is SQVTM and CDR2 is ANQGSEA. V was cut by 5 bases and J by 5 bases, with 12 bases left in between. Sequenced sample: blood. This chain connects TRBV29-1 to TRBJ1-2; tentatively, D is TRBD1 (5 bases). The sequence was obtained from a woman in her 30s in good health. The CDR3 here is CSVTGGGYGYTF. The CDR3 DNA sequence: TGCAGCGTTACTGGGGGGGGATATGGCTACACCTTC.